The T cell receptor (beta chain) described here comes from a study of PD-1 blockade in mismatch repair-deficient tumors (dated by TCRdb to between 2016 and 2019). Notes on the research overall: The trial enrolled 86 consecutive patients with roughly twelve mismatch repair-deficient cancer types between September 2013 and 2016, all previously treated and progressing. Tumor-associated T cell clones in the peripheral blood of patients responding to PD-1 blockade were tracked using deep sequencing of TCR CDR3 regions.

Study-wide findings and limitations: Rapid expansion after pembrolizumab followed by contraction, generally before radiologic responses, was shown by tumor-resident clones, which were often undetectable in blood before treatment.

For each enrolled patient, mismatch repair deficiency was established using either polymerase chain reaction or immunohistochemistry. A few patients who responded to pembrolizumab therapy underwent TCR sequencing. The phase II trial prospectively tested pembrolizumab PD-1 blockade in advanced mismatch repair-deficient cancers regardless of tissue of origin. Peripheral blood T cell samples were gathered serially, both before PD-1 blockade started and at multiple time points afterward. Blood sampling times were reported as weeks after the first pembrolizumab dose. Details on this clone: No cognate antigen has been identified for it. No quality values exist for individual bases; no much larger clone is one base distant.

The library was prepared using the immunoSEQ multiplex PCR assay. The table comes from immuneACCESS by way of TCRdb, which keeps in-frame sequences with V and J called. Part of the clones is missing from these tables; in studies checked, under half for an unresolved V gene and the rest for unknown reasons. The sample table shows under 85,000 clones, and 78% are seen once. The ten largest clones add up to roughly 6% of the sample. Sequencing was performed on peripheral blood, taken 2 weeks after starting pembrolizumab. The origin of this receptor is an adult with mismatch repair-deficient cancer.

CDR3 loop: CASSPGEGAYNEQFF. The bases read TGTGCCAGCAGCCCCGGAGAGGGGGCGTACAATGAGCAGTTCTTC. This chain is built from TRBV7-3 and TRBJ2-1; 7 central bases correspond to TRBD1. Taken from cysteine to phenylalanine, the CDR3 has 15 residues. The read is trimmed to its CDR3 DNA, 45 bases read in frame from base 1. Germline trimming: 5 bases from V, 4 bases from J; junction bases outside gene matches: 8. Looking up the germline V gene yields CDR1 SGHTA and CDR2 FQGTGA.